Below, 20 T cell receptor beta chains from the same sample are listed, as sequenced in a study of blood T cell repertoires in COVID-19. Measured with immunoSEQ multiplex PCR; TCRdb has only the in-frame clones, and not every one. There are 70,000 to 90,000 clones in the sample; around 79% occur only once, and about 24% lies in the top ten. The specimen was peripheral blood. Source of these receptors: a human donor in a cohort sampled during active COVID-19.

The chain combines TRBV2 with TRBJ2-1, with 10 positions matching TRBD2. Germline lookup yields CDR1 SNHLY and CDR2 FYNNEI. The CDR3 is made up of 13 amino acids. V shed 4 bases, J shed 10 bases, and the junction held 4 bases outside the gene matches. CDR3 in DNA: TGTGCCAGCAGTGTGCTTAGCGGGAGGGAGCAGTTCTTC. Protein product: CASSVLSGREQFF.

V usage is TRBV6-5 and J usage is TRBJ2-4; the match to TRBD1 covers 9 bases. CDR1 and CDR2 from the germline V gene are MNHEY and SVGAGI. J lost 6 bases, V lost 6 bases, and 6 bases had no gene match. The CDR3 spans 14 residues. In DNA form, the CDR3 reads TGTGCCAGCAGGGGACAGGGTATATCAAACATTCAGTACTTC. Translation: CASRGQGISNIQYF.

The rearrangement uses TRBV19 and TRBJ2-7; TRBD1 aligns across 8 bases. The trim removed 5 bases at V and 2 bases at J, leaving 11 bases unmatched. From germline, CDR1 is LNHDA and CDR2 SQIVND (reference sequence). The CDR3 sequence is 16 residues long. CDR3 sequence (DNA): TGTGCCAGTAGTGCCACGGACAGGGAGTTTACCTACGAGCAGTACTTC. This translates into CASSATDREFTYEQYF.

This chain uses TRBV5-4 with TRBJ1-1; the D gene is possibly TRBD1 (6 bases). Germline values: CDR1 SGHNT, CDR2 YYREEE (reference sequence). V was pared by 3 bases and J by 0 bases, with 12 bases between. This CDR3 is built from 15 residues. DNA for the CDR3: TGTGCCAGCAGCTCGCGGGGGGGCCTGAACACTGAAGCTTTCTTT. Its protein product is CASSSRGGLNTEAFF.

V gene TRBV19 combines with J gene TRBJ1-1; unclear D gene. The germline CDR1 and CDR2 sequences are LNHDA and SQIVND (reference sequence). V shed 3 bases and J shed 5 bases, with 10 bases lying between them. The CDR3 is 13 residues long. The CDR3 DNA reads TGTGCCAGTAGTATGAGGCGCTCGACTGAAGCTTTCTTT. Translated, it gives CASSMRRSTEAFF.

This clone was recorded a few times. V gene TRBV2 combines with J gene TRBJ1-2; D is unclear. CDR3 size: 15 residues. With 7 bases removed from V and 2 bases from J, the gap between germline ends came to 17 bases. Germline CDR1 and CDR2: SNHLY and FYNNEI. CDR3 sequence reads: CASNSAEGTNYGYTF. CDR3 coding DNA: TGTGCCAGCAACTCTGCAGAGGGCACAAACTATGGCTACACCTTC.

As DNA, the CDR3 is TGTGCCAGCAGCTATCTTACCGGGGAGCTGTTTTTT. Its protein is CASSYLTGELFF. The chain uses TRBV7-9 and TRBJ2-2; D gene ambiguous. The V and J ends lost 4 bases and 5 bases respectively, with 5 bases between them. Germline loops: CDR1 SEHNR, CDR2 FQNEAQ (reference sequence). The CDR3 has 12 amino acids.

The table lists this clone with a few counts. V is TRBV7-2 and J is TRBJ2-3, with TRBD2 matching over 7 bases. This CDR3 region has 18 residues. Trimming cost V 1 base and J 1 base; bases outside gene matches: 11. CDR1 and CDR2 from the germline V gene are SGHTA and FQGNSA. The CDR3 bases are TGTGCCAGCAGCTTAGGGGGGGGAGACCCCACGGGCACAGATACGCAGTATTTT. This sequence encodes CASSLGGGDPTGTDTQYF.

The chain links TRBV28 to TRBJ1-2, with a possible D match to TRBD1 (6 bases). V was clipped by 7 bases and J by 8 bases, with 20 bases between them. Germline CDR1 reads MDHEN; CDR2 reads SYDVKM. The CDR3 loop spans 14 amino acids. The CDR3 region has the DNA TGTGCCAGCACCCTCGGGACAAAGTCGGGAGGCTACACCTTC. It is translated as CASTLGTKSGGYTF.

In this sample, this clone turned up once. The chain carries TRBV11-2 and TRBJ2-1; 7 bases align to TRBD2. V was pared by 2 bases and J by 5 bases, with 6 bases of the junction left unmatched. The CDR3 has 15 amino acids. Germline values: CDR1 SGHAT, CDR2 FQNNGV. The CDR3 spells CASSLSSGGHNEQFF. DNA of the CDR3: TGTGCCAGCAGCTTATCTAGCGGAGGACACAATGAGCAGTTCTTC. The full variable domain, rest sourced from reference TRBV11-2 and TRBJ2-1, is EAGVAQSPRYKIIEKRQSVAFWCNPISGHATLYWYQQILGQGPKLLIQFQNNGVVDDSQLPKDRFSAERLKGVDSTLKIQPAKLEDSAVYLCASSLSSGGHNEQFFGPGTRLTVL.

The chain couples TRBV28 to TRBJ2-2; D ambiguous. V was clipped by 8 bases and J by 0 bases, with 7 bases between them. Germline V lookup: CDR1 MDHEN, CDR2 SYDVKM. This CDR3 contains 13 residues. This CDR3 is CASPRPNTGELFF. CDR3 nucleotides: TGTGCCAGCCCCCGTCCGAACACCGGGGAGCTGTTTTTT.

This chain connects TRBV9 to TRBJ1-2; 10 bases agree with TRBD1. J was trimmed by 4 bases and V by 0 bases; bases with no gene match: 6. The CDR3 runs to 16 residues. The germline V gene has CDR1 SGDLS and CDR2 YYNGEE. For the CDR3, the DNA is TGTGCCAGCAGCGTAGGGGGGGACAGGGGCGCCTATGGCTACACCTTC. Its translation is CASSVGGDRGAYGYTF.

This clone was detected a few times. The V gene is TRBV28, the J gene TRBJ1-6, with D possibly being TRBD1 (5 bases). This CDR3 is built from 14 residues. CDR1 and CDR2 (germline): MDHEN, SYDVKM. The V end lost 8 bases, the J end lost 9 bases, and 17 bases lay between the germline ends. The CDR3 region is CASRGGVVGSPLHF. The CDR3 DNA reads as TGTGCCAGCCGTGGAGGGGTTGTTGGTTCACCCCTCCACTTT.

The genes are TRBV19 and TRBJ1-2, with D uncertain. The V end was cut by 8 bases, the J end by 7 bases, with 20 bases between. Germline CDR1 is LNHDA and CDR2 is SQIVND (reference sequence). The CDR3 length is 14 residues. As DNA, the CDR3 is TGTGCCAGTTCCAGTCGGGAAACCCGGGGTGGCTACACCTTC. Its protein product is CASSSRETRGGYTF.

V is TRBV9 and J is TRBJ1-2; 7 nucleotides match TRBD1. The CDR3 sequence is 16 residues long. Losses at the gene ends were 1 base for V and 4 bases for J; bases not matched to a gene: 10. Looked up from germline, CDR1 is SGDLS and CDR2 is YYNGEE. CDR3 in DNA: TGTGCCAGCAGCGTATCGGGTGACAGGGACCTCTATGGCTACACCTTC. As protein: CASSVSGDRDLYGYTF.

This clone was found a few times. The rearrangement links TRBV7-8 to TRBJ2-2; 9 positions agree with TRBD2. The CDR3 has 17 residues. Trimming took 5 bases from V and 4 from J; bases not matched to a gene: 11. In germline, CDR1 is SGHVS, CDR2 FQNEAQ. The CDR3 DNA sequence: TGTGCCAGCAGCCTAAGGATCCAGCGGGGGGCCACCGGGGAGCTGTTTTTT. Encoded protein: CASSLRIQRGATGELFF.

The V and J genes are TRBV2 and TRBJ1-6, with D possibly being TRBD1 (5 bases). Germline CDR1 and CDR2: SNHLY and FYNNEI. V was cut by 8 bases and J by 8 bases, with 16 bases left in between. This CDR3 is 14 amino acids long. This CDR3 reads CASQWGGFDSPLHF. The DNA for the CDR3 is TGTGCCAGCCAGTGGGGGGGGTTTGATTCACCCCTCCACTTT.

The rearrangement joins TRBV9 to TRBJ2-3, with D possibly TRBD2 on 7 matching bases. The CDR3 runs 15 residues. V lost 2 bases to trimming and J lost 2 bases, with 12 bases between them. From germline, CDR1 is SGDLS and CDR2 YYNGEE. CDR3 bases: TGTGCCAGCAGCGTCGCGGGGGCCGACACAGATACGCAGTATTTT. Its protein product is CASSVAGADTDTQYF. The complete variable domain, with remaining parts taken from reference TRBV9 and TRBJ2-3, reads DSGVTQTPKHLITATGQRVTLRCSPRSGDLSVYWYQQSLDQGLQFLIQYYNGEERAKGNILERFSAQQFPDLHSELNLSSLELGDSALYFCASSVAGADTDTQYFGPGTRLTVL.

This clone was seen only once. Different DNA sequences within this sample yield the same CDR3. CDR3 sequence reads: CASSPGTGNTGELFF. CDR3 coding DNA: TGTGCCAGCAGCCCCGGGACAGGGAACACCGGGGAGCTGTTTTTT. The V and J genes are TRBV11-3 and TRBJ2-2; 8 positions match TRBD1. Germline assignment: CDR1 SGHNT and CDR2 YENEEA. The CDR3 extends over 15 amino acids. V shed 5 bases and J 1 base; nucleotides not matched to a gene: 3.

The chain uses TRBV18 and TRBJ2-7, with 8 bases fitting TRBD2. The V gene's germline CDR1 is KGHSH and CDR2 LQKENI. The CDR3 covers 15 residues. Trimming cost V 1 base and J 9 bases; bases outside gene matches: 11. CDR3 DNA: TGTGCCAGCTCACCACAAACGGGAGGGCCTTCGGGGCAGTACTTC. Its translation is CASSPQTGGPSGQYF.